This T cell receptor beta chain was recorded in a study of blood T cell repertoires in COVID-19. This clone has more than one count but fewer than ten. Authors' analysis steps: Researchers report that nucleated cell counts were estimated from reference gene primer amplification. The data were produced by immunoSEQ multiplex PCR, yet TCRdb's version contains in-frame clones alone and is incomplete. From that table come the V and J calls and clone size; the DNA was used to work out D and trimming. The repertoire holds some 190,000 clones, about nine tenths seen once, with under 2% in the top ten. V shed 1 base and J 0 bases; nucleotides not matched to a gene: 2. The CDR3 is made up of 15 amino acids. Germline V gene data show CDR1 as LGHDT and CDR2 as YNNKEL (reference sequence).

The V gene is TRBV3-1 (or the pseudogene TRBV3-2), the J gene TRBJ2-7, with 8 bases that match TRBD2. The receptor's source is a young man with active or convalescent COVID-19. Sequencing input: peripheral blood. DNA of the CDR3: TGTGCCAGCAGCCAAGGGACTAGCTACTCCTACGAGCAGTACTTC. It codes for CASSQGTSYSYEQYF.